This record concerns one TCR beta chain sequence. Its antigen is unknown. Deep was the level used in running the assay. Here immunoSEQ multiplex PCR was the method, and the copy in TCRdb shows in-frame clones only, minus some. The sample consists of around 1.6 million clones, nearly 99% of them appearing once. The sample belongs to a study of shared clonotypes between healthy human individuals. The CDR3 spans 14 residues. Germline V lookup: CDR1 LNHDA, CDR2 SQIVND (reference sequence). V lost 0 bases to trimming and J lost 5 bases, with 8 bases between them. Findings and limits, study-wide: At large depth, rarefaction still showed sorted-subset sequencing to be incomplete.

V gene TRBV19 combines with J gene TRBJ1-5; D gene uncertain. Sequences were obtained from naive CD4+ T cells sorted from blood. Subset in this sample: CD45RA+ positively selected. This clonotype was obtained from a man aged 30 to 45 in good health. The CDR3 coding sequence is TGTGCCAGTAGTATAGAGGGTGGCGATCAGCCCCAGCATTTT. Translated: CASSIEGGDQPQHF.